This TCR beta chain was documented in a study of shared T cell receptors in the human thymus. The repertoire was sequenced with immunoSEQ multiplex PCR; TCRdb's copy has only in-frame clones and lacks some. The sample contains some 640,000 clones, around 87% of which appear only once. The CDR3 runs 18 residues. The germline V gene encodes CDR1 LGHNA and CDR2 YNFKEQ. V gave up 2 bases and J gave up 3 bases; unmatched junction bases: 15. These records were also assigned to another study, of human thymus T cells. From that paper: It was healthy Finnish infants having corrective surgery for congenital heart defects who were the donors. Corrective heart surgery yielded the resections from which the thymus tissue came. Use of V and J genes seemed skewed within the thymic and blood repertoires. Thymic TCR repertoires of unrelated people reportedly overlapped highly.

This TCR came from a boy under two years old with a congenital heart defect. Sequencing was carried out using thymocytes. This chain connects TRBV4-2 to TRBJ1-2, with 7 bases that match TRBD1. As DNA, the CDR3 is TGTGCCAGCAGCCAAACCGGCGATTTTAGGGGGCGGCACTATGGCTACACCTTC. This codes for CASSQTGDFRGRHYGYTF.